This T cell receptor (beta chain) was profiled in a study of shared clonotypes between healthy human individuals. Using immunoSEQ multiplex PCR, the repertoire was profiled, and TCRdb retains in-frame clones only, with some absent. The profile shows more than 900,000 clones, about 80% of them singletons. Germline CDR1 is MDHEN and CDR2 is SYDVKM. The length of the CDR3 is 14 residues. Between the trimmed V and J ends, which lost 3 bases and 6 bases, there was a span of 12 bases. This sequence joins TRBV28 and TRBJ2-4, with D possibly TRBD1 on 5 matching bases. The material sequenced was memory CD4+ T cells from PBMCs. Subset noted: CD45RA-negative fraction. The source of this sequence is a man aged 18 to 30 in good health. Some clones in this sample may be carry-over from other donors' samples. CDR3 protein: CASSLAGMGNIQYF. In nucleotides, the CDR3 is TGTGCCAGCAGTTTGGCAGGGATGGGAAACATTCAGTACTTC. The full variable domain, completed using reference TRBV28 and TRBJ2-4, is DVKVTQSSRYLVKRTGEKVFLECVQDMDHENMFWYRQDPGLGLRLIYFSYDVKMKEKGDIPEGYSVSREKKERFSLILESASTNQTSMYLCASSLAGMGNIQYFGAGTRLSVL.